This T cell receptor (beta chain) was profiled in a study of cytomegalovirus exposure and HLA in healthy donors. In the case of this clone: Its cognate antigen is unknown.

Likely unrecorded immune exposures existed in these nominally healthy donors. With 1 base removed from V and 2 bases from J, the gap between germline ends came to 16 bases. Germline V gene lookup returns CDR1 SGHRS and CDR2 YFSETQ. This CDR3 region has 17 residues. The PCR employed 60 Vbeta primers together with 13 Jbeta primers. The method was immunoSEQ multiplex PCR; TCRdb's version includes in-frame clones alone and lacks a portion of them. This table lists roughly 190,000 clones. Study results and caveats: It is likely that the observed cluster of highly shared sequence variants was a sequencing artifact. Some public TCRs appeared in many individuals, while most sequences were rare. The study flagged about 150 TCR beta chains as cytomegalovirus-associated.

The TCR sequence derives from a woman aged 18-35 years in good health and CMV-seropositive. The chain uses TRBV5-1 and TRBJ1-5, with D unclear. The sample comprised PBMCs. The CDR3 spells CASSLNPRQSGNQPQHF. CDR3 bases: TGCGCCAGCAGCTTGAATCCGCGCCAATCCGGCAATCAGCCCCAGCATTTT.